This TCR beta chain is from a study of cytomegalovirus exposure and HLA in healthy donors. At the level of the study: Of the donors genotyped, about 390 in all, 65% to 90% fell in the Caucasian-associated ancestry cluster.

The PCR made use of 60 Vbeta and 13 Jbeta primers. Only in-frame clones appear in the TCRdb table, and some are missing; sequencing was by immunoSEQ multiplex PCR. The sample carries about 160,000 clones, approximately 80% recorded once. This CDR3 contains 18 residues. CDR1 and CDR2 (germline): KGHSH, LQKENI. This clone has a single count. Its antigen remains unknown. Mismatch with germline at one junction end may stem from a read error. Regarding the study as a whole: According to the study, around 180 TCR beta chains were cytomegalovirus-associated. As a later analysis showed, a missense DCLRE1C variant was linked to trimming of TCR beta V- and J-genes.

The source material was PBMCs. This sequence originates from a man aged 50 or older in good health and CMV-seropositive. The rearrangement uses TRBV18 and TRBJ2-4; 11 bases agree with TRBD2. CDR3 DNA: TGTGCCAGCTCTCCACCTTTGAAGGCTAGCGGGAGGAGAAACATTCAGTACTTC. Translating it yields CASSPPLKASGRRNIQYF. Full variable domain (remainder filled in from reference TRBV18 and TRBJ2-4): NAGVMQNPRHLVRRRGQEARLRCSPMKGHSHVYWYRQLPEEGLKFMVYLQKENIIDESGMPKERFSAEFPKEGPSILRIQQVVRGDSAAYFCASSPPLKASGRRNIQYFGAGTRLSVL.